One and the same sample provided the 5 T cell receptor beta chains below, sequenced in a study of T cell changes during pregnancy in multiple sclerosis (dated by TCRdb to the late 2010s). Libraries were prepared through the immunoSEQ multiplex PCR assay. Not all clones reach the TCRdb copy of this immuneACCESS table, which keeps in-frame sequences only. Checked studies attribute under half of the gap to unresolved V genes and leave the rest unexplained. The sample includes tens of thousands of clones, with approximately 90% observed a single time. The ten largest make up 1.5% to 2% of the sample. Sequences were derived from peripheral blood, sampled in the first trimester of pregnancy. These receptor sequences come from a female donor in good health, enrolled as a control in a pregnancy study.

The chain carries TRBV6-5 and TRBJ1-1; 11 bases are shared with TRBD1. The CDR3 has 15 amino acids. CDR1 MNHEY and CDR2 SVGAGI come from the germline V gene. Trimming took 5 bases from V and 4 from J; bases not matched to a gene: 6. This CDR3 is CASSGGTGGSTEAFF. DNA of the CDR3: TGTGCCAGCAGTGGCGGGACAGGGGGAAGCACTGAAGCTTTCTTT.

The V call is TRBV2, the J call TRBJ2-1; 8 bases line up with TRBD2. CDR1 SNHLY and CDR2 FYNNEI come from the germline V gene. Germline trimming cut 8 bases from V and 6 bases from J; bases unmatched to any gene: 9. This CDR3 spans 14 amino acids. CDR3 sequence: CASSGTRGLNEQFF. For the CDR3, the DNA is TGTGCCAGCTCGGGGACTAGAGGCCTCAATGAGCAGTTCTTC. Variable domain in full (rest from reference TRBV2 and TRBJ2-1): EPEVTQTPSHQVTQMGQEVILRCVPISNHLYFYWYRQILGQKVEFLVSFYNNEISEKSEIFDDQFSVERPDGSNFTLKIRSTKLEDSAMYFCASSGTRGLNEQFFGPGTRLTVL.

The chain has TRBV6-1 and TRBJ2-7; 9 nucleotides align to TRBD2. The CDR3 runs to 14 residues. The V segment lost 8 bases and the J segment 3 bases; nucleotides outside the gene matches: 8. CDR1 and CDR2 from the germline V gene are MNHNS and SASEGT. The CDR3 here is CASRELLAGYEQYF. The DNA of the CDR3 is TGTGCCAGCCGGGAACTACTAGCGGGCTACGAGCAGTACTTC.

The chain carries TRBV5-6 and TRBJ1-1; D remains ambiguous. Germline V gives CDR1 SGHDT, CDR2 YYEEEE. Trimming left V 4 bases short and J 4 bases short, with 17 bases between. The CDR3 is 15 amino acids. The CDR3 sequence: CASSPTGEMGTEAFF. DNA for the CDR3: TGTGCCAGCAGCCCCACCGGGGAGATGGGCACTGAAGCTTTCTTT.

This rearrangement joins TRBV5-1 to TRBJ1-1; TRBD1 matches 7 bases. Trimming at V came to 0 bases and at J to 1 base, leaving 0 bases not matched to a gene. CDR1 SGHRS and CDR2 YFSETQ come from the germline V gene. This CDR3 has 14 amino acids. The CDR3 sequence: CASSLAGGNTEAFF. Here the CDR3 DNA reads TGCGCCAGCAGCTTGGCAGGGGGGAACACTGAAGCTTTCTTT. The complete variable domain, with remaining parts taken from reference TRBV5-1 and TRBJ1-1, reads KAGVTQTPRYLIKTRGQQVTLSCSPISGHRSVSWYQQTPGQGLQFLFEYFSETQRNKGNFPGRFSGRQFSNSRSEMNVSTLELGDSALYLCASSLAGGNTEAFFGQGTRLTVV.